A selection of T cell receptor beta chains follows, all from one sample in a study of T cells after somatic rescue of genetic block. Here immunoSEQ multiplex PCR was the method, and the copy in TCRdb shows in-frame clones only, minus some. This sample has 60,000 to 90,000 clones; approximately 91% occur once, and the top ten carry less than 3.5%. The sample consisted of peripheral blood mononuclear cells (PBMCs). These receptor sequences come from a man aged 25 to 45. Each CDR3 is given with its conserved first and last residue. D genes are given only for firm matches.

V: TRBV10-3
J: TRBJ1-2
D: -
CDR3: CAISEDGNHGYTF
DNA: TGTGCCATCAGTGAGGACGGGAACCACGGCTACACCTTC

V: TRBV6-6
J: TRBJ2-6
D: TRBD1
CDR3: CASSYRGRSGANVLTF
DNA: TGTGCCAGCAGTTACAGGGGGCGTTCTGGGGCCAACGTCCTGACTTTC

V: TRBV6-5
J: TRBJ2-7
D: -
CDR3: CASSYGLPPYEQYF
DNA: TGTGCCAGCAGCTACGGGCTACCTCCCTACGAGCAGTACTTC

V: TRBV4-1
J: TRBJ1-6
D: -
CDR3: CASSQEMRQTNSPLHF
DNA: TGCGCCAGCAGCCAGGAGATGCGGCAGACCAATTCACCCCTCCACTTT

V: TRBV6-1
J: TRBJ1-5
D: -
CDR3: CASSEVLSNQPQHF
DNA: TGTGCCAGCAGTGAAGTGCTGAGCAATCAGCCCCAGCATTTT

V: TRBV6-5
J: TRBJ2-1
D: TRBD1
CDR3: CASGDRVYNEQFF
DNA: TGTGCCAGTGGGGACAGGGTATACAATGAGCAGTTCTTC

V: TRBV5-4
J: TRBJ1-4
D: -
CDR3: CASSYGTLTNEKLFF
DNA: TGTGCCAGCAGCTACGGGACCCTTACTAATGAAAAACTGTTTTTT

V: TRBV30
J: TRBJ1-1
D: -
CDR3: CAWSVLRNTEAFF
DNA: TGTGCCTGGAGTGTACTAAGGAACACTGAAGCTTTCTTT

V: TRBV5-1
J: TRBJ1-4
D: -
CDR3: CASSLGMDEKLFF
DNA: TGCGCCAGCAGCTTGGGTATGGATGAAAAACTGTTTTTT

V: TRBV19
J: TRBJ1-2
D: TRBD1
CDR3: CASSRGQGDYGYTF
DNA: TGTGCCAGTAGCCGCGGACAGGGCGACTATGGCTACACCTTC

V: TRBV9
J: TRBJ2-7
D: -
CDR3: CASSVGGGGSYEQYF
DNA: TGTGCCAGCAGCGTGGGGGGCGGAGGGTCCTACGAGCAGTACTTC

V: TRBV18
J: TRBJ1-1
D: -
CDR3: CASSPGGWNTEAFF
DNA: TGTGCCAGCTCACCAGGAGGCTGGAACACTGAAGCTTTCTTT

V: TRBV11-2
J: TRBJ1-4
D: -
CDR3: CASSLERARGEKLFF
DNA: TGTGCCAGCAGCTTAGAGAGGGCCCGAGGGGAAAAACTGTTTTTT

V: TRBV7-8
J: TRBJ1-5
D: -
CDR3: CASSRGPTGVNQPQHF
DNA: TGTGCCAGCAGCCGCGGACCGACGGGGGTCAATCAGCCCCAGCATTTT

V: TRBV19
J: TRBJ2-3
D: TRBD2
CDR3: CASSIDPRSGGVTDTQYF
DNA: TGTGCCAGTAGTATAGATCCCCGGAGCGGGGGGGTCACAGATACGCAGTATTTT

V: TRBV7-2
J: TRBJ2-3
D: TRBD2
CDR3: CASSRAGASDTQYF
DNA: TGTGCCAGCAGTCGAGCGGGAGCCTCAGATACGCAGTATTTT

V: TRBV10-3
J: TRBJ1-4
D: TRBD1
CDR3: CAISRDREEKLFF
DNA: TGTGCCATCAGTAGGGACAGGGAGGAAAAACTGTTTTTT

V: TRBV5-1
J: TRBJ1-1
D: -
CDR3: CASSFARGSNTEAFF
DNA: TGCGCCAGCAGCTTTGCTCGGGGTTCGAACACTGAAGCTTTCTTT